The 18 T cell receptor beta chains below all came from one sample that was sequenced in a study of CD8+ T cells in alopecia areata. RNA, once extracted, was reverse transcribed into cDNA for use as the sequencing template. Libraries were prepared by immunoSEQ multiplex PCR; TCRdb keeps only in-frame clonotypes and omits some of them. The repertoire holds approximately 66,000 clones, with roughly 61% as singletons. The specimen comprised CD8+ T cells sorted from blood, sampled at week 0. These TCRs come from a human donor with alopecia areata.

This clone was seen only a few times. The chain employs TRBV19 and TRBJ1-3, with unresolved D. V lost 5 bases to trimming and J lost 0 bases, with 11 bases between them. The germline V gene encodes CDR1 LNHDA and CDR2 SQIVND (reference sequence). The CDR3 has 15 amino acids. The CDR3 DNA reads as TGTGCCAGTAGTCCCGCGGATAGCTCTGGAAACACCATATATTTT. It translates to CASSPADSSGNTIYF.

V is TRBV7-9 and J is TRBJ2-1; D is possibly TRBD1 (5 bases). Trimming removed 7 bases from V and 5 bases from J, with 15 bases in between. Germline CDR1 and CDR2: SEHNR and FQNEAQ (reference sequence). The CDR3 covers 14 residues. CDR3 sequence reads: CASIPVGANNEQFF. In DNA form, the CDR3 reads TGTGCCAGCATCCCAGTAGGGGCCAACAATGAGCAGTTCTTC. Combining the CDR3 with reference TRBV7-9 and TRBJ2-1 gives the whole variable domain DTGVSQNPRHKITKRGQNVTFRCDPISEHNRLYWYRQTLGQGPEFLTYFQNEAQLEKSRLLSDRFSAERPKGSFSTLEIQRTEQGDSAMYLCASIPVGANNEQFFGPGTRLTVL.

V is TRBV27 and J is TRBJ1-6; D is possibly TRBD1 (5 bases). Trimming took off 5 bases at V and 10 bases at J, with 9 bases between the two ends. Per the germline V gene, CDR1 is MNHEY and CDR2 is SMNVEV (reference sequence). The length of the CDR3 is 12 residues. CDR3 nucleotide sequence: TGTGCCAGCAGTCTCTGGGGGTCACCCCTCCACTTT. As protein: CASSLWGSPLHF.

The chain employs TRBV7-9 and TRBJ2-3; 12 positions match TRBD2. The CDR3 runs 16 residues. The V and J ends lost 3 bases and 0 bases, in that order; junction bases with no gene match: 1. The germline V gene encodes CDR1 SEHNR and CDR2 FQNEAQ (reference sequence). CDR3 amino acids: CASSLGTSGSTDTQYF. For the CDR3, the DNA is TGTGCCAGCAGCTTGGGGACTAGCGGGAGCACAGATACGCAGTATTTT.

Of note for this clone: The germline gene is not matched at one end of the junction; a read error may be the cause. This chain connects TRBV20-1 to TRBJ1-4, with D hard to call. The CDR3 extends over 10 amino acids. Germline V lookup: CDR1 DFQATT, CDR2 SNEGSKA (reference sequence). This CDR3 reads CSASQDPWAF. For the CDR3, the DNA is TGCAGTGCTAGCCAGGATCCCTGGGCGTTT.

The rearrangement links TRBV5-1 to TRBJ1-6; weak D call: TRBD1 (6 bases). This CDR3 spans 12 amino acids. V was cut by 4 bases and J by 9 bases, with 8 bases left in between. In germline, CDR1 is SGHRS, CDR2 YFSETQ. Here the CDR3 DNA reads TGCGCCAGCAGCCCGACAGGTTCACCCCTCCACTTT. Residues: CASSPTGSPLHF.

The V call is TRBV2, the J call TRBJ2-7, with TRBD1 matching over 9 bases. Trimming cost V 7 bases and J 2 bases; bases outside gene matches: 9. Germline CDR1 is SNHLY and CDR2 is FYNNEI. CDR3 size: 15 residues. The CDR3 loop reads CASTKKGTGTYEQYF. CDR3 sequence (DNA): TGTGCCAGCACCAAAAAGGGGACAGGGACCTACGAGCAGTACTTC.

This clone was observed a single time. The chain combines TRBV10-3 with TRBJ2-6; TRBD2 matches 10 bases. Germline V gene sequence: CDR1 ENHRY, CDR2 SYGVKD. The CDR3 covers 15 residues. CDR3 in DNA: TGTGCAGCGGGGGGGGACCCCTCTGGGGCCAACGTCCTGACTTTC. Its protein product is CAAGGDPSGANVLTF.

V and J are TRBV6-5 and TRBJ2-5; possible D gene TRBD2, 5 bases. CDR3 size: 14 residues. CDR1 MNHEY and CDR2 SVGAGI come from the germline V gene. The ends were cut back, 6 bases at V and 7 bases at J, with 18 bases in the middle. The CDR3 sequence is CASSFSRDGGTQYF. The CDR3 DNA reads as TGTGCCAGCAGCTTTAGCCGGGATGGAGGGACCCAGTACTTC.

This clone was observed a few times. This sequence joins TRBV29-1 and TRBJ2-3; TRBD1 matches 7 bases. Germline CDR1 is SQVTM and CDR2 is ANQGSEA. Trimming cost V 5 bases and J 2 bases; bases outside gene matches: 16. This CDR3 region has 17 residues. CDR3 protein: CSVFLPPGQITTDTQYF. As DNA, the CDR3 is TGCAGCGTTTTTCTACCTCCGGGACAGATAACCACAGATACGCAGTATTTT.

The chain joins TRBV18 to TRBJ2-7; D may match TRBD1 or TRBD2 (6 bases each). In germline, CDR1 is KGHSH, CDR2 LQKENI. Trimming left V 0 bases short and J 6 bases short, with 15 bases between. This CDR3 spans 15 amino acids. The CDR3 region has the DNA TGTGCCAGCTCACCACCGGGTCCGGGGGCCGGCGAGCAGTACTTC. Encoded protein: CASSPPGPGAGEQYF.

The chain joins TRBV27 to TRBJ2-1, with 7 bases fitting TRBD2. The CDR3 length is 14 residues. After removal of 9 bases from V and 4 bases from J, the junction contained 9 bases not matched to a gene. Germline V CDR1 and CDR2: MNHEY, SMNVEV (reference sequence). Here the CDR3 reads CASSFSGAYNEQFF. CDR3 nucleotide sequence: TGTGCCAGTTCCTTCAGCGGGGCATACAATGAGCAGTTCTTC.

The sample holds a few counts of this clone. The gene calls are TRBV4-3 and TRBJ2-2; D might be TRBD2 (5 bases). Between the trimmed V and J ends, which lost 2 bases and 0 bases, there was a span of 13 bases. The CDR3 runs to 17 residues. CDR1 is LGHNA and CDR2 is YSLEER in the germline V gene. This CDR3 is CASSQPTLASNTGELFF. The CDR3 nucleotides are TGCGCCAGCAGCCAACCTACCCTAGCCTCGAACACCGGGGAGCTGTTTTTT.

The chain is built from TRBV2 and TRBJ2-7; D remains unclear. This CDR3 is 10 amino acids long. Germline lookup yields CDR1 SNHLY and CDR2 FYNNEI. V gave up 8 bases and J gave up 0 bases, with 2 bases separating them. The CDR3 coding sequence is TGTGCCAGCGCCTCCTACGAGCAGTACTTC. Translation gives CASASYEQYF. Full variable domain (outside the CDR3, taken from reference TRBV2 and TRBJ2-7): EPEVTQTPSHQVTQMGQEVILRCVPISNHLYFYWYRQILGQKVEFLVSFYNNEISEKSEIFDDQFSVERPDGSNFTLKIRSTKLEDSAMYFCASASYEQYFGPGTRLTVT.

This sequence joins TRBV25-1 and TRBJ2-7, with a tentative D call TRBD2 (6 bases). The ends were cut back, 4 bases at V and 5 bases at J, with 12 bases in the middle. The CDR3 length is 13 residues. Germline CDR1 MGHDK, CDR2 SYGVNS. The CDR3 DNA sequence: TGTGCCAGCAGTGGCTCGGGGGAAGACGAGCAGTACTTC. Its translation is CASSGSGEDEQYF.

This sequence joins TRBV29-1 and TRBJ2-6, with D unclear. Germline V gives CDR1 SQVTM, CDR2 ANQGSEA. V was shortened by 7 bases and J by 2 bases, with 9 bases between the two germline ends. The CDR3 runs 13 residues. The chain's CDR3 is CSAYDPGANVLTF. In DNA form, the CDR3 reads TGCAGCGCTTACGACCCTGGGGCCAACGTCCTGACTTTC.

This chain links TRBV7-2 with TRBJ2-7; the D is unclear. Germline assignment: CDR1 SGHTA and CDR2 FQGNSA. This CDR3 has 12 amino acids. V dropped 5 bases and J dropped 6 bases, with 11 bases sitting between them. The CDR3 nucleotides are TGTGCCAGCAGCCTTGGGCAAAGCGAGCAGTACTTC. Its protein is CASSLGQSEQYF.

The rearrangement links TRBV13 to TRBJ2-2; D is ambiguous. Trimming removed 3 bases from V and 0 bases from J, with 8 bases in between. This CDR3 has 15 amino acids. Germline loops: CDR1 PRHDT, CDR2 FYEKMQ (reference sequence). The CDR3 here is CASSFDGANTGELFF. The CDR3 DNA sequence: TGTGCCAGCAGCTTCGACGGCGCGAACACCGGGGAGCTGTTTTTT.